This T cell receptor (beta chain) originates from a study of T-cell reconstitution after alpha-beta-depleted transplantation in children. Library preparation (for TCRbeta) was performed with unique molecular identifiers. Via MiXCR, TCRdb re-called the PCR reads, giving one row per CDR3 protein. The sample lists 490,000 or so distinct CDR3 sequences, around 13% occurring once. There are 18 residues in the CDR3. Germline V gene sequence: CDR1 SGHAT, CDR2 FQNNGV. Trimming cost V 5 bases and J 5 bases; bases outside gene matches: 14. The V and J genes are TRBV11-2 and TRBJ2-2; 10 bases align to TRBD2. This TCR was recovered from a human donor who donated a stem cell graft to a child with combined immunodeficiency. Specimen: PBMCs from the stem cell graft donor, collected from the stem cell graft. The CDR3 spells CASSLRRAGGPGTGELFF. The CDR3 bases are TGTGCCAGCAGCCTACGAAGAGCGGGAGGGCCGGGAACCGGGGAGCTGTTTTTT.